Listed here are 20 T cell receptor beta chains from one sample, sequenced in a study of blood T cell repertoires in COVID-19. The repertoire was sequenced with immunoSEQ multiplex PCR; TCRdb's copy has only in-frame clones and lacks some. The table records around 300,000 clones, around 90% of them present only once. Material: peripheral blood. Source of these receptors: a man aged 18 to 35 with active or convalescent COVID-19.

The chain is built from TRBV7-9 and TRBJ2-1; TRBD2 might be the D (5 bases). Germline CDR1 reads SEHNR; CDR2 reads FQNEAQ (reference sequence). The CDR3 length is 15 residues. V gave up 3 bases and J gave up 0 bases, with 9 bases separating them. CDR3 bases: TGTGCCAGCAGCTTGTCGGGGAGCTCCTACAATGAGCAGTTCTTC. This gives the protein CASSLSGSSYNEQFF.

The J gene is TRBJ2-1, the V gene TRBV6-4, with 9 bases matching TRBD1. CDR3 size: 15 residues. The germline CDR1 and CDR2 sequences are MRHNA and SNTAGT. Losses at the gene ends were 3 bases for V and 8 bases for J; bases not matched to a gene: 8. CDR3 bases: TGTGCCAGCAGTGAAACAGGGGGCATACACGATGAGCAGTTCTTC. Encoded protein: CASSETGGIHDEQFF.

V and J are TRBV5-1 and TRBJ2-1; maybe TRBD1 (6 bases). Germline CDR1 reads SGHRS; CDR2 reads YFSETQ. The V gene lost 4 bases and the J gene lost 10 bases, with 12 bases spanning the gap. The CDR3 is 12 amino acids. CDR3 residues: CASSDVGGEQFF. The CDR3 region has the DNA TGCGCCAGCAGCGATGTTGGGGGCGAGCAGTTCTTC.

This chain connects TRBV9 to TRBJ2-3; 7 bases match TRBD2. The CDR3 contains 16 residues. V was pared by 3 bases and J by 2 bases, with 9 bases of the junction left unmatched. The germline CDR1 and CDR2 sequences are SGDLS and YYNGEE. This CDR3 is CASSAESGDYTDTQYF. The CDR3 DNA follows: TGTGCCAGCAGCGCCGAAAGCGGGGACTACACAGATACGCAGTATTTT.

This clone appeared once. V gene TRBV4-3 combines with J gene TRBJ1-2; weak D call: TRBD1 (5 bases). The V and J ends lost 3 bases and 2 bases respectively, with 16 bases between them. The CDR3 is 16 residues long. Germline lookup yields CDR1 LGHNA and CDR2 YSLEER. The CDR3 coding sequence is TGCGCCAGCAGCCAGAAGGGCACAGGACACAACTATGGCTACACCTTC. This gives the protein CASSQKGTGHNYGYTF.

Written as DNA, the CDR3 is TGTGCCAGCAGCCCCATACCTCGACAGGGTGCTGATGAAAAACTGTTTTTT. Translated, it gives CASSPIPRQGADEKLFF. The genes are TRBV7-8 and TRBJ1-4; TRBD1 agrees at 7 bases. Germline values: CDR1 SGHVS, CDR2 FQNEAQ. Losses at the gene ends were 5 bases for V and 6 bases for J; bases not matched to a gene: 15. The CDR3 loop spans 17 amino acids.

This chain links TRBV12-3 or TRBV12-4 with TRBJ1-2; D gene ambiguous. V was shortened by 7 bases and J by 4 bases, with 10 bases between the two germline ends. CDR3 length equals 12 residues. The CDR3 nucleotides read TGTGCCAGCACCATCAGCGGCTATGGCTACACCTTC. Protein: CASTISGYGYTF.

The chain combines TRBV19 with TRBJ2-3; 8 bases are shared with TRBD1. There are 13 residues in the CDR3. Trimming removed 7 bases from V and 2 bases from J; junction bases left unmatched: 2. From germline, CDR1 is LNHDA and CDR2 SQIVND (reference sequence). CDR3 nucleotides: TGTGCCAGTACAGGGGGCCTCACAGATACGCAGTATTTT. Its protein is CASTGGLTDTQYF.

This clone has a single count. The chain has TRBV11-2 and TRBJ2-7; 8 bases are shared with TRBD2. Germline lookup yields CDR1 SGHAT and CDR2 FQNNGV. V lost 0 bases and J lost 7; bases outside the gene matches: 2. The CDR3 runs 13 residues. CDR3 protein: CASSLEASGEQYF. CDR3 in DNA: TGTGCCAGCAGCTTAGAGGCTAGCGGGGAGCAGTACTTC.

Note on this clone: The same CDR3 also results from other DNA sequences found in this sample. The rearrangement links TRBV9 to TRBJ1-1; 8 nucleotides align to TRBD1. Trimming cost V 0 bases and J 8 bases; bases outside gene matches: 0. The CDR3 extends over 12 amino acids. Germline loops: CDR1 SGDLS, CDR2 YYNGEE. CDR3 DNA: TGTGCCAGCAGCGTAGGACAGGGGGAAGCTTTCTTT. It codes for CASSVGQGEAFF. Full variable domain (remainder filled in from reference TRBV9 and TRBJ1-1): DSGVTQTPKHLITATGQRVTLRCSPRSGDLSVYWYQQSLDQGLQFLIQYYNGEERAKGNILERFSAQQFPDLHSELNLSSLELGDSALYFCASSVGQGEAFFGQGTRLTVV.

The CDR3 loop reads CASGGREASEAFF. The CDR3, as DNA: TGTGCCAGCGGAGGCAGAGAGGCCAGTGAAGCTTTCTTT. This chain uses TRBV6-5 with TRBJ1-1; D is ambiguous. Per germline, CDR1 MNHEY and CDR2 SVGAGI. The V end lost 8 bases, the J end lost 7 bases, and 17 bases lay between the germline ends. The CDR3 length is 13 residues.

The V and J genes are TRBV4-3 and TRBJ1-2; D is possibly TRBD1 (5 bases). Germline loops: CDR1 LGHNA, CDR2 YSLEER. The CDR3 extends over 16 amino acids. Trimming shortened V by 1 base and J by 8 bases, and 20 bases separated the two germline ends. The CDR3 here is CASSQGWAGGTDGYTF. The DNA of the CDR3 is TGCGCCAGCAGCCAAGGTTGGGCTGGGGGGACGGACGGCTACACCTTC.

This chain connects TRBV9 to TRBJ1-2; D is undetermined. The length of the CDR3 is 15 residues. CDR1 is SGDLS and CDR2 is YYNGEE in the germline V gene. Trimming stripped 5 bases from V and 2 bases from J, with 16 bases between. The CDR3 DNA is TGTGCCAGCAGTCCCCTCCGGGGAACAAACTATGGCTACACCTTC. The encoded protein is CASSPLRGTNYGYTF.

V gene TRBV10-3 combines with J gene TRBJ2-5, with 7 nucleotides matching TRBD2. This CDR3 contains 18 residues. V lost 0 bases and J lost 5; bases outside the gene matches: 15. The germline V gene has CDR1 ENHRY and CDR2 SYGVKD. The chain's CDR3 is CAISESGQRGGASETQYF. The CDR3 nucleotides read TGTGCCATCAGTGAGTCGGGGCAAAGGGGAGGGGCCTCGGAGACCCAGTACTTC.

The sample holds one count of this clone. The rearrangement joins TRBV20-1 to TRBJ2-7, with D possibly matching TRBD1 (6 bases). The CDR3 is made up of 12 amino acids. Trimming left V 3 bases short and J 3 bases short, with 9 bases between. The germline CDR1 and CDR2 sequences are DFQATT and SNEGSKA (reference sequence). The CDR3 region is CSASGTLYEQYF. CDR3 in DNA: TGCAGTGCTAGTGGGACACTCTACGAGCAGTACTTC.

Of note for this clone: At one boundary the junction diverges from the germline segment, which might be a read error. The J gene is TRBJ2-5, the V gene TRBV2; maybe TRBD1 (5 bases). Germline CDR1 and CDR2: SNHLY and FYNNEI. This CDR3 spans 13 amino acids. The CDR3 bases are TGTGCCAGCAGTTGGGGCCACCAAGAGATCCAGTACTTC. Residues: CASSWGHQEIQYF.

The chain employs TRBV4-1 and TRBJ2-1; the match to TRBD2 covers 10 bases. The CDR3 runs 15 residues. Per germline, CDR1 MGHRA and CDR2 YSYEKL. V was pared by 3 bases and J by 9 bases, with 8 bases of the junction left unmatched. The chain's CDR3 is CASSQRAGGRGEQFF. In nucleotides, the CDR3 is TGCGCCAGCAGCCAGAGAGCGGGGGGGCGGGGTGAGCAGTTCTTC.

This chain uses TRBV5-1 with TRBJ2-3; 10 bases match TRBD1. The length of the CDR3 is 19 residues. Germline values: CDR1 SGHRS, CDR2 YFSETQ. The V gene end was trimmed by 4 bases and the J gene end by 5 bases; junction bases not matched to a gene: 19. CDR3 protein: CASSRPNSSADRGGDTQYF. CDR3 DNA: TGCGCCAGCAGCCGCCCAAACTCTTCCGCGGACAGGGGGGGAGATACGCAGTATTTT.

The V gene is TRBV7-2, the J gene TRBJ2-5, with 15 nucleotides matching TRBD2. In germline, CDR1 is SGHTA, CDR2 FQGNSA. The CDR3 runs 18 residues. V shed 2 bases and J 2 bases; nucleotides not matched to a gene: 6. CDR3 nucleotides: TGTGCCAGCAGCTTACAAGGGACTAGCGGGGGGTTTCAAGAGACCCAGTACTTC. Translated, it gives CASSLQGTSGGFQETQYF.

The J gene is TRBJ1-1, the V gene TRBV7-9, with D uncertain. V was trimmed by 4 bases and J by 5 bases, leaving 11 bases between them. CDR1 is SEHNR, CDR2 FQNEAQ, per germline (reference sequence). CDR3 length: 13 residues. This CDR3 is CASSSPPRTEAFF. The DNA of the CDR3 is TGTGCCAGCAGCTCCCCACCGAGGACTGAAGCTTTCTTT.